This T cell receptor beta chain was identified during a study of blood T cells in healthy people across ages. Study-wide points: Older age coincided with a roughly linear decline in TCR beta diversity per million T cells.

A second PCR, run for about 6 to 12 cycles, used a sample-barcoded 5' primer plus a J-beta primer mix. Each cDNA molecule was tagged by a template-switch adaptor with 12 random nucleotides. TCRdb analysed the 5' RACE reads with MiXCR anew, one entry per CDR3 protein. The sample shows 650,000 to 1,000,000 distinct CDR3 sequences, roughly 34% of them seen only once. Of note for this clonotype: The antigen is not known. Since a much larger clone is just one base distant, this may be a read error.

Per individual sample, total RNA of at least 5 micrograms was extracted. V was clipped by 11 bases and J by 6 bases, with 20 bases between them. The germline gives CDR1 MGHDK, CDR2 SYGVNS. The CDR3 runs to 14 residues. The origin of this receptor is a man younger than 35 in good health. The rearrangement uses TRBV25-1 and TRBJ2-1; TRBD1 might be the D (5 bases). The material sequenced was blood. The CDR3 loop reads CAGWGNPRSNEQFF. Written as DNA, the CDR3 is TGTGCCGGCTGGGGCAACCCACGCTCCAATGAGCAGTTCTTC. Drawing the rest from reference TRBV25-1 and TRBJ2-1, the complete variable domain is EADIYQTPRYLVIGTGKKITLECSQTMGHDKMYWYQQDPGMELHLIHYSYGVNSTEKGDLSSESTVSRIRTEHFPLTLESARPSHTSQYLCAGWGNPRSNEQFFGPGTRLTVL.